Detailed here is one TCR beta chain. The CDR3 runs 13 residues. Trimming removed 6 bases from V and 5 bases from J; junction bases left unmatched: 6. In germline, CDR1 is LNHDA, CDR2 SQIVND (reference sequence). This sample was included in a study of shared clonotypes between healthy human individuals. Only in-frame clones appear in the TCRdb table, and some are missing; sequencing was by immunoSEQ multiplex PCR. Of more than 2 million clones listed, approximately 95% are singletons. Sequenced sample: naive CD4+ T cells sorted from blood. As to subset: CD45RA+ positively selected. The chain employs TRBV19 and TRBJ2-5, with 7 positions matching TRBD2. This receptor was taken from a man aged 18-30 years in good health. Here the CDR3 reads CASSTGRGETQYF. In DNA, the CDR3 is TGTGCCAGTAGCACCGGGCGGGGGGAGACCCAGTACTTC.